This is a list of T cell receptor beta chains from one sample in a study of cytomegalovirus exposure and HLA in healthy donors. Only in-frame clones appear in the TCRdb table, and some are missing; sequencing was by immunoSEQ multiplex PCR. The sample carries fewer than 200,000 clones, approximately 80% recorded once. The source material was PBMCs. All receptors come from a boy between 10 and 17 years old in good health and CMV-seronegative. Each CDR3 is given with its conserved first and last residue. The order of the fields is J gene, D gene, V gene, CDR3 protein. The D gene is left open where the match is weak.

>TRBJ1-4|TRBD1|TRBV6-4
CASRRTGTGDEKLFF
>TRBJ1-4|-|TRBV30
CAWSVRRARTKLFF
>TRBJ1-2|TRBD1|TRBV30
CAWSVIRTGGYGYTF
>TRBJ1-1|-|TRBV7-2
CASSLRPVTENTEAFF
>TRBJ2-7|TRBD2|TRBV7-6
CASSFERESFHEQYF
>TRBJ1-2|-|TRBV27
CASSFFRGYGYTF
>TRBJ1-4|TRBD1|TRBV6-1
CASRGTDRGNEKLFF
>TRBJ1-1|TRBD1|TRBV5-5
CASTLLPTGDGTEAFF
>TRBJ2-5|TRBD1|TRBV5-1
CASSRPGQEVETQYF
>TRBJ2-7|-|TRBV7-9
CASSSSGYEQYF
>TRBJ1-1|-|TRBV9
CASSVGSGEAFF
>TRBJ2-7|-|TRBV7-2
CASSLGGTPVYEQYF
>TRBJ2-5|TRBD1|TRBV30
CAWSDWDRVLQETQYF
>TRBJ1-1|-|TRBV7-3
CASSLGQGIDTEAFF
>TRBJ1-4|-|TRBV4-2
CASSPTGVNEKLFF
>TRBJ2-1|-|TRBV19
CASSITGIVNEQFF
>TRBJ2-7|-|TRBV12-5
CASGEDSLHEQYF
>TRBJ1-2|-|TRBV19
CASSIGSANYGYTF
>TRBJ1-1|-|TRBV29-1
CSVETGTEAFF
>TRBJ1-1|-|TRBV27
CASSSIGQANTEAFF
>TRBJ2-1|-|TRBV13
CASSLGVSFGEQFF
>TRBJ2-1|TRBD2|TRBV27
CASTRWAGTSGTYNEQFF